The present entry profiles one TCR beta chain with its context. The CDR3 runs 15 residues. V dropped 5 bases and J dropped 5 bases, with 17 bases sitting between them. The germline V gene has CDR1 MDHEN and CDR2 SYDVKM. These data belong to a study of blood T cell repertoires in COVID-19. Turning to the study itself: From T cells, B-cell-depleted T cells, or PBMCs came the material, which was cDNA or gDNA.

Original analysis: Scientists estimated how many nucleated cells there were by amplifying reference gene primers. Repertoires were generated with immunoSEQ multiplex PCR, while TCRdb's copy carries only in-frame clones and drops some. Clone size and the V and J calls come from that table; the DNA yielded D and trimming. The table includes approximately 70,000 clones, 91% detected once. This TCR derives from a woman in her sixties with active COVID-19. The chain joins TRBV28 to TRBJ2-3, with D perhaps matching TRBD2 (7 bases). The sequenced material came from peripheral blood. CDR3 nucleotides: TGTGCCAGCAGTATTAGGGGGGAGGGGAAAGATACGCAGTATTTT. Protein: CASSIRGEGKDTQYF.